This T cell receptor beta chain was captured in a study of lymphopenia after photon versus proton radiotherapy. TCRdb keeps only in-frame clones here, not all; method: immunoSEQ multiplex PCR. The sample carries more than 45,000 clones, 70% to 85% recorded once. Germline loops: CDR1 MGHDK, CDR2 SYGVNS. The CDR3 sequence is 15 residues long. Trimming took 3 bases from V and 1 from J, leaving 10 bases between them. The material was peripheral blood, obtained from a patient treated with proton-based radiotherapy. V is TRBV25-1 and J is TRBJ2-1; D perhaps matches TRBD1 (6 bases). The sequence derives from a man aged 60 to 75 with pancreatic cancer. The CDR3 DNA is TGTGCCAGCAGTGAGGGGGCTTTGTCCTACAATGAGCAGTTCTTC. This encodes CASSEGALSYNEQFF.